These 7 T cell receptor beta chains originate from one sample sequenced in a study of blood T cell repertoires in COVID-19. Method: immunoSEQ multiplex PCR; TCRdb's copy keeps in-frame clones and lacks some. In the table there are about 210,000 clones, 75% to 90% of which are singletons. The sample taken for sequencing was peripheral blood. These receptors all stem from a woman in her forties with acute or convalescent COVID-19.

V gene TRBV10-2 combines with J gene TRBJ2-4; D ambiguous. The CDR3 contains 14 residues. CDR1 and CDR2 (germline): WSHSY, SAAADI. Deletions cut 1 base from V and 2 bases from J, with 6 bases between. The CDR3 DNA follows: TGCGCCAGCAGTGAGTTTGGGCCCAAAAACATTCAGTACTTC. Translation gives CASSEFGPKNIQYF.

This clone was seen a few times. The J gene is TRBJ1-2, the V gene TRBV3-1 (or the pseudogene TRBV3-2), with D maybe TRBD1 (5 bases). The CDR3 is 15 amino acids. V was cut by 4 bases and J by 8 bases, with 20 bases left in between. Per germline, CDR1 LGHDT and CDR2 YNNKEL (reference sequence). CDR3 amino acids: CASSPQWGGRRGYTF. CDR3 coding DNA: TGTGCCAGCAGCCCCCAATGGGGGGGAAGGAGAGGCTACACCTTC.

The genes are TRBV29-1 and TRBJ2-3, with a tentative D call TRBD1 (6 bases). The germline gives CDR1 SQVTM, CDR2 ANQGSEA. The CDR3 contains 13 residues. V was pared by 6 bases and J by 3 bases, with 13 bases between. CDR3 amino acids: CSVYRVGTDTQYF. CDR3 sequence (DNA): TGCAGCGTGTACAGGGTAGGAACAGATACGCAGTATTTT.

The genes are TRBV5-6 and TRBJ2-7; 8 nucleotides line up with TRBD1. Germline V lookup: CDR1 SGHDT, CDR2 YYEEEE. The CDR3 covers 13 residues. V dropped 3 bases and J dropped 3; count of bases not matched to a gene: 2. Written as DNA, the CDR3 is TGTGCCAGCAGCTCCGGGACAGGCTACGAGCAGTACGTC. Translation: CASSSGTGYEQYV.

The rearrangement links TRBV25-1 to TRBJ2-7, with a possible D match to TRBD1 (6 bases). The germline V and J ends were trimmed by 0 bases and 4 bases, with 10 bases remaining between them. This CDR3 spans 14 amino acids. CDR1 and CDR2 from the germline V gene are MGHDK and SYGVNS. The CDR3 reads CASSEYIRGYEQYV. The DNA for the CDR3 is TGTGCCAGCAGTGAATATATTAGGGGGTACGAGCAGTACGTC.

The V and J genes are TRBV5-1 and TRBJ1-1; 10 bases are a match to TRBD1. J lost 3 bases, V lost 3 bases, and 11 bases had no gene match. CDR1 and CDR2 from the germline V gene are SGHRS and YFSETQ. The CDR3 has 17 amino acids. The CDR3 is CASSWRTGGQVDTEAFF. The DNA for the CDR3 is TGCGCCAGCAGCTGGCGGACAGGGGGGCAGGTGGACACTGAAGCTTTCTTT.

The chain recombines TRBV5-5 with TRBJ2-3, with 10 bases matching TRBD1. The junction had 13 bases not matched to a gene; V was cut back by 4 bases and J by 2 bases. Germline CDR1 SGHKS, CDR2 YYEKEE (reference sequence). This CDR3 comprises 18 residues. The DNA of the CDR3 is TGTGCCAGCAGCGCCTCCTCGTGGGGGACAGGGGTCACAGATACGCAGTATTTT. Its translation is CASSASSWGTGVTDTQYF.